A single sample is the source of the 14 T cell receptor beta chains below, sequenced in a study of long-term antiretroviral therapy in people with HIV. They ran version v3.0 of the immunoSEQ assay at survey level. Clones were sequenced by immunoSEQ multiplex PCR, and TCRdb holds only the in-frame ones, with some missing. The top ten clones hold around 3.3% of a sample with 35,000 or so clones, approximately 94% of them seen once. The sample was unsorted PBMCs, taken 4.1 years after starting antiretroviral therapy. These receptors came from a woman between 45 and 65 years old with HIV.

The V call is TRBV19, the J call TRBJ2-7; 10 bases are shared with TRBD1. This CDR3 has 16 residues. J was trimmed by 3 bases and V by 7 bases; bases with no gene match: 12. The germline gives CDR1 LNHDA, CDR2 SQIVND (reference sequence). Here the CDR3 reads CASTPGRTGGFYEQYF. DNA of the CDR3: TGTGCCAGTACCCCGGGAAGGACAGGGGGTTTCTACGAGCAGTACTTC.

V usage is TRBV5-5 and J usage is TRBJ2-3; D gene uncertain. Germline V CDR1 and CDR2: SGHKS, YYEKEE (reference sequence). V was clipped by 0 bases and J by 5 bases, with 7 bases between them. The CDR3 is 13 amino acids. The CDR3 DNA sequence: TGTGCCAGCAGCTTGGGCGGTCAAGATACGCAGTATTTT. Protein product: CASSLGGQDTQYF. The full variable domain, its missing parts supplied by reference TRBV5-5 and TRBJ2-3, is DAGVTQSPTHLIKTRGQQVTLRCSPISGHKSVSWYQQVLGQGPQFIFQYYEKEERGRGNFPDRFSARQFPNYSSELNVNALLLGDSALYLCASSLGGQDTQYFGPGTRLTVL.

J is TRBJ1-2 and V is TRBV27; 11 bases map to TRBD1. The V segment lost 4 bases and the J segment 4 bases; nucleotides outside the gene matches: 5. The CDR3 totals 15 residues. The germline gives CDR1 MNHEY, CDR2 SMNVEV (reference sequence). CDR3 DNA: TGTGCCAGCAGTTGGACAGGGGGCACAGGCTATGGCTACACCTTC. Protein: CASSWTGGTGYGYTF.

V and J are TRBV7-2 and TRBJ2-7; D is unresolved. The CDR3 sequence is 12 residues long. Germline V gene data show CDR1 as SGHTA and CDR2 as FQGNSA. V was pared by 2 bases and J by 2 bases, with 4 bases between. Written as DNA, the CDR3 is TGTGCCAGCAGCTTATCCACCTACGAGCAGTACTTC. It codes for CASSLSTYEQYF.

The genes are TRBV27 and TRBJ1-6, with no clear D. Germline values: CDR1 MNHEY, CDR2 SMNVEV (reference sequence). The length of the CDR3 is 14 residues. Trimming removed 1 base from V and 8 bases from J, with 9 bases in between. CDR3 DNA: TGTGCCAGCAGTTTATATGTGGTCGATTCACCCCTCCACTTT. The encoded protein is CASSLYVVDSPLHF.

J is TRBJ1-6 and V is TRBV12-5; D gene ambiguous. V gave up 2 bases and J gave up 7 bases, with 6 bases separating them. CDR1 is LGHNT, CDR2 FRNRAP, per germline. The CDR3 spans 13 residues. CDR3 sequence: CASGLLTNSPLHF. CDR3 nucleotide sequence: TGTGCTAGTGGTTTGTTAACAAATTCACCCCTCCACTTT.

This chain uses TRBV19 with TRBJ1-5, with 7 bases that match TRBD1. V lost 6 bases to trimming and J lost 6 bases; unmatched junction nucleotides: 14. The CDR3 runs 16 residues. The germline V gene encodes CDR1 LNHDA and CDR2 SQIVND (reference sequence). The CDR3 reads CASSPWTGSMAQPQHF. The CDR3 DNA is TGTGCCAGTAGCCCATGGACAGGTTCCATGGCTCAGCCCCAGCATTTT.

This clone counts as medium-sized (0.01 to 0.1%). The V gene is TRBV10-3, the J gene TRBJ2-7, with 9 bases lining up with TRBD1. The CDR3 extends over 13 amino acids. With 6 bases clipped from V and 4 bases from J, the junction kept 4 bases outside the gene matches. From germline, CDR1 is ENHRY and CDR2 SYGVKD. Here the CDR3 DNA reads TGTGCCATCAGCCCGGGACAGGGTTACGAGCAGTACTTC. Amino acid sequence: CAISPGQGYEQYF.

The rearrangement links TRBV19 to TRBJ1-2; D may be TRBD1 (5 bases). Germline CDR1 reads LNHDA; CDR2 reads SQIVND (reference sequence). The CDR3 spans 12 residues. V was cut by 3 bases and J by 8 bases, with 10 bases left in between. CDR3 nucleotides: TGTGCCAGTAGTATCCAGGGAGGCGGCTACACCTTC. This sequence encodes CASSIQGGGYTF.

J is TRBJ1-2 and V is TRBV25-1; D not resolved. Trimming cost V 0 bases and J 8 bases, with 13 bases left between them. Germline CDR1 and CDR2: MGHDK and SYGVNS. The CDR3 has 14 residues. The CDR3 reads CASSEYTELGGYTF. The CDR3 region has the DNA TGTGCCAGCAGTGAATACACAGAACTTGGGGGCTACACCTTC.

A single count supports this clone. The chain links TRBV6-6 to TRBJ1-6; D is uncertain. The CDR3 spans 15 residues. Germline CDR1 MNHNY, CDR2 SVGAGI (reference sequence). The V end lost 2 bases, the J end lost 9 bases, and 14 bases lay between the germline ends. The CDR3, as DNA: TGTGCCAGCAGTTACGCGGCTGGCGGTACTTCACCCCTCCACTTT. Protein product: CASSYAAGGTSPLHF.

This rearrangement joins TRBV11-2 to TRBJ2-7, with 8 bases fitting TRBD2. This CDR3 is 16 amino acids long. After removal of 5 bases from V and 3 bases from J, the junction contained 12 bases not matched to a gene. Per germline, CDR1 SGHAT and CDR2 FQNNGV. CDR3 in amino acids: CASSLYKSGGLYEQYF. In DNA form, the CDR3 reads TGTGCCAGCAGCCTATACAAAAGCGGGGGCCTCTACGAGCAGTACTTC. The whole variable domain, remainder taken from reference TRBV11-2 and TRBJ2-7, is EAGVAQSPRYKIIEKRQSVAFWCNPISGHATLYWYQQILGQGPKLLIQFQNNGVVDDSQLPKDRFSAERLKGVDSTLKIQPAKLEDSAVYLCASSLYKSGGLYEQYFGPGTRLTVT.

This clone was recorded only once. CDR3 amino acids: CASSKSLTPRYEQYF. The CDR3, as DNA: TGTGCCAGCAGCAAATCCCTAACACCGCGCTACGAGCAGTACTTC. This chain links TRBV21-1 with TRBJ2-7. TRBV21-1 is tagged as a pseudogene. The CDR3 consists of 15 residues.

This clone showed up just a few times. V usage is TRBV7-8 and J usage is TRBJ1-1, with D perhaps matching TRBD1 (6 bases). CDR3 length: 15 amino acids. The V gene lost 3 bases and the J gene lost 3 bases, with 14 bases spanning the gap. Germline values: CDR1 SGHVS, CDR2 FQNEAQ. The CDR3 here is CASSLGAGGDTEAFF. For the CDR3, the DNA is TGTGCCAGCAGCTTGGGGGCGGGGGGGGACACTGAAGCTTTCTTT.